This T cell receptor (beta chain) is drawn from a study of T cell responses to AZD1222 COVID-19 vaccine. Study-level background: The analysis combined second doses at about 4 or about 12 weeks. The study, taken as a whole, reports: Seropositive status at baseline applied to only five to seven AZD1222 recipients. Spike was spanned by vaccine-associated CD4 TCRs, with dominance at 160-218 and 743-854.

Details on this clone: Its specificity is not known.

TCRdb keeps only in-frame clones here, not all; method: immunoSEQ multiplex PCR. The table lists 95,000 to 150,000 clones, over 75% of them singletons. This clonotype was sampled from an adult in good health. Here the sequenced sample was peripheral blood, taken on day 0 of AZD1222 vaccination.

The CDR3 DNA reads as TGTGCCAGCAGCCACGGACAGGGGAATTCACCCCTCCACTTT. Its protein is CASSHGQGNSPLHF. The rearrangement links TRBV3-1 (or the pseudogene TRBV3-2) to TRBJ1-6; 9 bases fit TRBD1. The CDR3 totals 14 residues. The junction had 1 base not matched to a gene; V was cut back by 3 bases and J by 7 bases. Germline CDR1 reads LGHDT; CDR2 reads YNNKEL (reference sequence).